One and the same sample provided the 21 T cell receptor beta chains below, sequenced in a study of tumor and adjacent non-tumor tissue in lung cancer. TCRbeta libraries were built with three rounds of nested PCR, modified from ARM-PCR. TCRdb reprocessed the multiplex PCR reads with MiXCR, giving one entry per CDR3 protein. The sample includes about 85,000 distinct CDR3 sequences, roughly two thirds of them seen just once. This sample's RNA came from whole unsorted tissue. Sequenced input: lung tumor tissue. All receptors come from a man in his 70s with non-small cell lung cancer.

A note on this clonotype: Its ends do not fully match the called genes, so a read error is possible. The chain is built from TRBV11-2 and TRBJ2-6; D is undetermined. Germline CDR1 and CDR2: SGHAT and FQNNGV. The CDR3 extends over 16 amino acids. This chain's CDR3 is CSSSPWGGPGANVLTF. DNA of the CDR3: TGTTCCAGCAGCCCGTGGGGTGGGCCCGGAGCCAACGTCCTGACTTTC.

Note on this clonotype: The junction differs from germline at one of its ends, possibly a read error. The CDR3 sequence: CASSDWGCPTGGLFF. DNA of the CDR3: TGCGCCAGCAGTGATTGGGGGTGCCCCACCGGGGGGCTGTTTTTT. This chain joins TRBV10-2 and TRBJ2-2; D might be TRBD2 (6 bases). The CDR3 has 15 residues. Germline V gene lookup returns CDR1 WSHSY and CDR2 SAAADI.

A word on this clonotype: Mismatch with germline at one junction end may stem from a read error. V and J are TRBV7-9 and TRBJ2-5; D might be TRBD1 (5 bases). Germline assignment: CDR1 SEHNR and CDR2 FQNEAQ (reference sequence). The CDR3 is made up of 16 amino acids. This CDR3 reads CTSSLQGKLTQETQYF. The CDR3 DNA follows: TGTACCAGCAGCCTGCAGGGAAAATTAACTCAAGAGACCCAGTACTTC.

Points on this clonotype: In this CDR3 the conserved last residue, phenylalanine or tryptophan, is missing, so a read error is likely. In DNA form, the CDR3 reads TGCGCCAGCAGCTTGGTACTGTCAGCCAACACCGGGGAGCTGTTTTAT. It specifies CASSLVLSANTGELFY. The chain links TRBV5-1 to TRBJ2-2; the D is unclear. Germline assignment: CDR1 SGHRS and CDR2 YFSETQ. The CDR3 runs 16 residues. V was cut by 0 bases and J by 2 bases, with 11 bases left in between.

In the case of this clonotype: An end of the junction differs from the germline gene, which may be a read error. The chain couples TRBV14 to TRBJ2-4; 10 nucleotides match TRBD1. This CDR3 has 15 amino acids. Per germline, CDR1 SGHDN and CDR2 FVKESK. The CDR3 protein is CASSDRGLVKNIQYF. The CDR3, as DNA: TGTGCTAGCAGCGACAGGGGGCTAGTCAAAAACATTCAGTACTTC. The variable domain in full, with the rest retrieved from reference TRBV14 and TRBJ2-4, is EAGVTQFPSHSVIEKGQTVTLRCDPISGHDNLYWYRRVMGKEIKFLLHFVKESKQDESGMPNNRFLAERTGGTYSTLKVQPAELEDSGVYFCASSDRGLVKNIQYFGAGTRLSVL.

This clonotype is a singleton in its sample. The CDR3 end shows no conserved phenylalanine or tryptophan, and so a read error is likely. J is TRBJ2-5 and V is TRBV11-2; 8 bases agree with TRBD1. The CDR3 contains 17 residues. The V gene's germline CDR1 is SGHAT and CDR2 FQNNGV. CDR3 amino acids: CTSSSRGQGKRQEIQYL. CDR3 nucleotide sequence: TGTACCAGCAGCTCGCGCGGACAGGGAAAGCGGCAAGAGATCCAGTACCTC.

This chain joins TRBV29-1 and TRBJ2-3; D possibly corresponds to TRBD2 (6 bases). Germline CDR1 SQVTM, CDR2 ANQGSEA. The CDR3 is 13 residues long. The V and J ends lost 7 bases and 6 bases respectively, with 17 bases between them. CDR3 DNA: TGCAGCGCCCGGCGGCAAGGGAGGGATACGCAGTATTTT. It codes for CSARRQGRDTQYF.

A note on this clonotype: Likely a read error: the CDR3 ends without its conserved phenylalanine or tryptophan. CDR3 nucleotide sequence: TGTGTCAGCAAACGGCGACACCAGACGGCCGGGGAGCTGTTTTTA. Translated, it gives CVSKRRHQTAGELFL. The V call is TRBV6-1, the J call TRBJ2-2; D remains unclear. Germline V lookup: CDR1 MNHNS, CDR2 SASEGT. The CDR3 sequence is 15 residues long.

Notes on this clonotype: A much bigger clone sits one base away, suggesting this may be a read error. The chain couples TRBV7-9 to TRBJ2-3; D is possibly TRBD1 or TRBD2 (6 bases each). CDR1 and CDR2 from the germline V gene are SEHNR and FQNEAQ (reference sequence). The CDR3 is 16 residues long. The CDR3 loop is CASCLRVGGAPDTQYF. The CDR3 nucleotides are TGTGCCAGCTGCTTGAGGGTCGGGGGCGCCCCAGATACGCAGTATTTT.

There are many counts of this clonotype. V usage is TRBV10-2 and J usage is TRBJ1-4; D is uncertain. CDR3 length equals 14 residues. Trimming stripped 6 bases from V and 8 bases from J, with 16 bases between. From germline, CDR1 is WSHSY and CDR2 SAAADI. In DNA form, the CDR3 reads TGCGCCAGCAGCCCCTCGAGGGTTGGAGAAAAACTGTTTTTT. It encodes CASSPSRVGEKLFF.

Comments on this clonotype: The junction shows a germline mismatch at one end, possibly a read error. The rearrangement uses TRBV11-2 and TRBJ2-7; D assignment may be TRBD1 or TRBD2 (5 bases each). CDR3 length: 14 amino acids. Germline-derived CDR1 and CDR2 are SGHAT and FQNNGV. CDR3 protein: CASNMGVLTYEQYF. CDR3 bases: TGTGCCAGCAACATGGGGGTGTTGACCTACGAGCAATACTTC.

With respect to this clonotype: Since no conserved phenylalanine or tryptophan closes the CDR3, a read error is the likely cause. Because the CDR3's place on the DNA is in doubt, the DNA is left out and the CDR3 is given as listed by TCRdb. J is TRBJ2-7 and V is TRBV12-3 or TRBV12-4; the table names TRBD1, a call not compared with the DNA. Inclusive of both ends, the CDR3 amounts to 13 amino acids. The CDR3 loop is CASSLRQGDEQYL.

In this sample, this clonotype turned up once. One end of the junction does not line up with germline, which may come from a read error. This sequence joins TRBV5-1 and TRBJ2-3; the D is unclear. The CDR3 spans 14 residues. Germline V gives CDR1 SGHRS, CDR2 YFSETQ. CDR3 amino acids: CASSLAYATDTQYF. The CDR3 DNA is TGTGCCAGCAGCTTGGCCTACGCCACAGATACGCAGTATTTT.

A note on this clonotype: A junction boundary mismatches the germline segment, possibly from a read error. The chain couples TRBV4-1 to TRBJ1-3; D possibly corresponds to TRBD1 (6 bases). From germline, CDR1 is MGHRA and CDR2 YSYEKL. This CDR3 region has 16 residues. This CDR3 reads CTSSVGARLSGNTIYF. DNA of the CDR3: TGTACCAGCAGCGTGGGGGCAAGGCTCTCTGGAAACACCATATATTTT.

In regard to this clonotype: This sequence may be a read error, since a much larger clone differs from it by one base. V and J are TRBV12-3 or TRBV12-4 and TRBJ1-1; 10 bases are a match to TRBD1. The CDR3 extends over 13 amino acids. CDR3 coding DNA: TGTGCCGGCAGCCGACAGGGGGCGACTGAAGCTTTCTTT. It specifies CAGSRQGATEAFF.

A remark on this clonotype: This may come from a read error, since a much larger clone is one base off. The chain couples TRBV4-1 to TRBJ2-3; the match to TRBD2 covers 7 bases. CDR1 is MGHRA and CDR2 is YSYEKL in the germline V gene. The CDR3 is made up of 17 amino acids. V gave up 0 bases and J gave up 3 bases; unmatched junction bases: 9. The CDR3, as DNA: TGCGCCAGCAGCCAAGAGGGCGGCGGGGGATATACAGATACGCAGTATTTT. As protein: CASSQEGGGGYTDTQYF.

The J gene is TRBJ2-7, the V gene TRBV2; 7 bases are shared with TRBD1. Unmatched junction bases numbered 8, after V lost 4 bases and J lost 2 bases. CDR3 length: 15 residues. Germline V gives CDR1 SNHLY, CDR2 FYNNEI. The CDR3 nucleotides read TGTGCCAGCAGTGGAGTGAGGACAGGTCCCTACGAGCAGTACTTC. As protein: CASSGVRTGPYEQYF.

In regard to this clonotype: A read error may explain this, as a much larger clone is one base away. This chain connects TRBV7-8 to TRBJ2-7; D ambiguous. The V end lost 0 bases, the J end lost 6 bases, and 12 bases lay between the germline ends. This CDR3 contains 14 residues. CDR1 and CDR2 from the germline V gene are SGHVS and FQNEAQ. CDR3 loop: CASSLADDPAEQYF. Written as DNA, the CDR3 is TGTGCCAGCAGCTTAGCAGACGACCCGGCCGAGCAGTACTTC. Drawing the rest from reference TRBV7-8 and TRBJ2-7, the complete variable domain is GAGVSQSPRYKVAKRGQDVALRCDPISGHVSLFWYQQALGQGPEFLTYFQNEAQLDKSGLPSDRFFAERPEGSVSTLKIQRTQQEDSAVYLCASSLADDPAEQYFGPGTRLTVT.

This clonotype was picked up one time. One end of the junction fails to match germline, which may point to a read error. The V call is TRBV6-1, the J call TRBJ1-2; no clear D gene. Germline CDR1 reads MNHNS; CDR2 reads SASEGT. This CDR3 is built from 12 residues. The CDR3 nucleotides read TGTGCCGGGAGCCTGACGGGAGTTGGCTACAGCTTC. This encodes CAGSLTGVGYSF.

Notes on this clonotype: No conserved phenylalanine or tryptophan ends this CDR3, so it is likely a read error. The V call is TRBV7-9, the J call TRBJ2-2, with TRBD2 matching 10 bases. The CDR3 runs 17 residues. Germline CDR1 and CDR2: SEHNR and FQNEAQ (reference sequence). CDR3 nucleotide sequence: TGTGCCGGCAGCCTTGGGCTAGCGGGAGTCGTAACCGGGGAGCTGTTTTTA. It is translated as CAGSLGLAGVVTGELFL.

Turning to this clonotype: The missing conserved phenylalanine or tryptophan at the end of this CDR3 makes a read error likely. The chain employs TRBV11-2 and TRBJ1-2, with D hard to call. CDR3 length: 13 residues. Germline CDR1 is SGHAT and CDR2 is FQNNGV. CDR3 in DNA: TGTGCCAGCAGCCTCCGACCTAACTATGACTACACCCTC. Its protein is CASSLRPNYDYTL.